The 10 T cell receptor beta chains below all came from one sample that was sequenced in a study of control samples from healthy donors and cancer patients. Some clones are missing from TCRdb's copy, which holds only in-frame ones; the method was immunoSEQ multiplex PCR. Altogether about 130,000 clones are present, about 90% being singletons, with the ten largest covering about 2.2%. The source material was blood. The source of these receptors is a woman between 45 and 60 years old in good health.

CDR3 region: CASSMGDRVGSETQYF. Written as DNA, the CDR3 is TGTGCCAGTAGTATGGGGGACAGGGTGGGGTCGGAGACCCAGTACTTC. The rearrangement uses TRBV19 and TRBJ2-5; 9 bases agree with TRBD1. Germline V CDR1 and CDR2: LNHDA, SQIVND (reference sequence). The CDR3 is made up of 16 amino acids. Trimming removed 3 bases from V and 5 bases from J; junction bases left unmatched: 10.

The chain joins TRBV10-1 to TRBJ2-7; weak D call: TRBD2 (5 bases). Germline CDR1 and CDR2: WNHNN and SYGVQD (reference sequence). The length of the CDR3 is 13 residues. V lost 3 bases to trimming and J lost 5 bases, with 11 bases between them. CDR3 in amino acids: CASSDPWENEQYF. In nucleotides, the CDR3 is TGCGCCAGCAGTGACCCCTGGGAGAACGAGCAGTACTTC.

The chain recombines TRBV2 with TRBJ2-2; a weak D match, TRBD1 (5 bases). Per the germline V gene, CDR1 is SNHLY and CDR2 is FYNNEI. V was trimmed by 3 bases and J by 6 bases, leaving 17 bases between them. This CDR3 spans 16 amino acids. The CDR3 here is CASSDSMGLTPGELFF. The CDR3 bases are TGTGCCAGCAGTGATAGTATGGGGCTCACTCCCGGGGAGCTGTTTTTT.

J is TRBJ1-5 and V is TRBV30, with D perhaps TRBD1 (6 bases). Trimming removed 2 bases at V and 4 bases at J, with 15 bases between. Per germline, CDR1 GTSNPN and CDR2 SVGIG (reference sequence). The CDR3 spans 15 residues. CDR3 nucleotides: TGTGCCTGGAGTCCAGGGGACGCGGGGAATCAGCCCCAGCATTTT. Amino acid sequence: CAWSPGDAGNQPQHF.

This clone appeared a few times. The chain links TRBV5-1 to TRBJ2-4; TRBD2 aligns across 13 bases. Unmatched junction bases numbered 12, after V lost 2 bases and J lost 1 base. This CDR3 comprises 20 residues. Looked up from germline, CDR1 is SGHRS and CDR2 is YFSETQ. Here the CDR3 reads CASSFGLAGVLDLAKNIQYF. CDR3 bases: TGCGCCAGCAGCTTTGGACTAGCGGGAGTACTTGATTTGGCCAAAAACATTCAGTACTTC.

V and J are TRBV6-4 and TRBJ1-4, with a tentative D call TRBD1 (5 bases). Trimming pared 4 bases from V and 6 bases from J, leaving 12 bases between. Germline V CDR1 and CDR2: MRHNA, SNTAGT. This CDR3 spans 14 amino acids. The CDR3 here is CASSVPGTDEKLFF. The CDR3 nucleotides are TGTGCCAGCAGTGTTCCCGGGACGGATGAAAAACTGTTTTTT.

The gene calls are TRBV19 and TRBJ1-6; a weak D match, TRBD1 (6 bases). The V end lost 6 bases, the J end lost 7 bases, and 19 bases lay between the germline ends. In germline, CDR1 is LNHDA, CDR2 SQIVND (reference sequence). CDR3 length: 16 residues. The chain's CDR3 is CASSTIGGRRNSPLHF. The CDR3 bases are TGTGCCAGTAGCACGATCGGGGGGCGCAGAAATTCACCCCTCCACTTT.

This clone was found once. The rearrangement uses TRBV5-5 and TRBJ1-2; D may be TRBD1 (5 bases). CDR3 size: 15 residues. Germline CDR1 is SGHKS and CDR2 is YYEKEE (reference sequence). With 1 base removed from V and 4 bases from J, the gap between germline ends came to 14 bases. The CDR3 protein is CASSLYDSIPYGYTF. Here the CDR3 DNA reads TGTGCCAGCAGCTTGTATGACAGCATACCCTATGGCTACACCTTC.

This clone was recorded only once. This chain uses TRBV5-8 with TRBJ2-5; 15 nucleotides line up with TRBD2. The CDR3 runs 17 residues. Germline V gives CDR1 SGHTS, CDR2 YDEGEE. The V gene end was trimmed by 4 bases and the J gene end by 5 bases; junction bases not matched to a gene: 9. DNA for the CDR3: TGTGCCAGCAGCCCGGGACTAGCGGGAGGCCAGGGGGAGACCCAGTACTTC. Its protein is CASSPGLAGGQGETQYF.

The chain links TRBV19 to TRBJ1-1, with D maybe TRBD1 (5 bases). CDR1 and CDR2 (germline): LNHDA, SQIVND (reference sequence). V was shortened by 4 bases and J by 3 bases, with 9 bases between the two germline ends. This CDR3 comprises 13 residues. The CDR3 here is CASSTLTDTEAFF. CDR3 nucleotides: TGTGCCAGTAGTACCTTGACAGACACTGAAGCTTTCTTT. The entire variable domain, with the rest obtained from reference TRBV19 and TRBJ1-1, is as follows: DGGITQSPKYLFRKEGQNVTLSCEQNLNHDAMYWYRQDPGQGLRLIYYSQIVNDFQKGDIAEGYSVSREKKESFPLTVTSAQKNPTAFYLCASSTLTDTEAFFGQGTRLTVV.